What follows is one T cell receptor beta chain and its context. As yet, its antigen is unknown. Library preparation (for TCRbeta) was performed with unique molecular identifiers. MiXCR, applied by TCRdb to the PCR reads, yields one record per CDR3 protein. The repertoire holds around 450,000 distinct CDR3 sequences, 15% to 20% seen once, with under 30% in the top ten. The sample is drawn from a study of T-cell reconstitution after alpha-beta-depleted transplantation in children. Study conclusions and caveats: Surviving recipient cells, namely T cells and thymic progenitors, were the source of high day-60 TCRbeta diversity in some patients. Alpha-beta T cells present about two months after transplant were reported to originate from several hundred expanded graft clones. From newly produced T cells came most of the T-cell counts and diversity one year after transplant.

This TCR was recovered from a boy under two years old who had a stem cell transplant for Wiskott-Aldrich syndrome, so the T cells may come from the graft donor. The sequences come from PBMCs, mostly from graft donor cells, collected 360 days after TCRalphabeta/CD19-depleted stem cell transplant.

The DNA for the CDR3 is TGTGCCAGCAGCGTAGTTCGAGGAAACACCGGGGAGCTGTTTTTT. Its protein product is CASSVVRGNTGELFF. The V call is TRBV9, the J call TRBJ2-2, with no clear D. CDR3 length: 15 residues. Germline CDR1 SGDLS, CDR2 YYNGEE. V was shortened by 0 bases and J by 2 bases, with 8 bases between the two germline ends.